This T cell receptor beta chain was sequenced during a study of T cell responses to AZD1222 COVID-19 vaccine. General study results and limits: Spike-specific TCR depth and breadth grew after two AZD1222 doses. The study identified only a handful of AZD1222 recipients as seropositive at baseline.

Germline assignment: CDR1 SGHRS and CDR2 YFSETQ. The CDR3 contains 14 residues. V was pared by 1 base and J by 0 bases, with 7 bases between. The sample holds a few counts of this clone. Its specificity is unknown. The repertoire was sequenced with immunoSEQ multiplex PCR; TCRdb's copy has only in-frame clones and lacks some. The data show around 180,000 clones, more than 75% seen once. The rearrangement joins TRBV5-1 to TRBJ1-1; the D is unclear. The sequences come from peripheral blood, collected on day 0 of MenACWY control vaccination. This TCR was recovered from an adult in good health. The CDR3 nucleotides are TGCGCCAGCAGCTTGAACGCGCTGAACACTGAAGCTTTCTTT. This translates into CASSLNALNTEAFF. Drawing the rest from reference TRBV5-1 and TRBJ1-1, the complete variable domain is KAGVTQTPRYLIKTRGQQVTLSCSPISGHRSVSWYQQTPGQGLQFLFEYFSETQRNKGNFPGRFSGRQFSNSRSEMNVSTLELGDSALYLCASSLNALNTEAFFGQGTRLTVV.